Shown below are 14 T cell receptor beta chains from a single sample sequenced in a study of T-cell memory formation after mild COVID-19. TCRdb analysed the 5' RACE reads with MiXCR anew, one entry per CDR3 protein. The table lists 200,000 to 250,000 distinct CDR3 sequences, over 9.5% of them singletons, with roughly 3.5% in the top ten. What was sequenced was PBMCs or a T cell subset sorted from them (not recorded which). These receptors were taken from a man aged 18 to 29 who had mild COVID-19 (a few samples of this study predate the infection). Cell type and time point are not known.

This CDR3 reads CASTGGSAYEQYV. In DNA form, the CDR3 reads TGTGCCAGCACTGGGGGAAGCGCCTACGAGCAGTACGTC. V is TRBV28 and J is TRBJ2-7; D may match TRBD1 or TRBD2 (5 bases each). The CDR3 is made up of 13 amino acids. Trimming stripped 7 bases from V and 2 bases from J, with 12 bases between. Germline V gives CDR1 MDHEN, CDR2 SYDVKM.

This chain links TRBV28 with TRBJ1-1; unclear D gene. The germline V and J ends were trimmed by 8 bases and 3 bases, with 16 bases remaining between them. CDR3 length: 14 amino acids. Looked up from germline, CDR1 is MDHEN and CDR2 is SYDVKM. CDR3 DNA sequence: TGTGCCAGCTGTCACTCGCCGGGTGACACTGAAGCTTTCTTT. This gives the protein CASCHSPGDTEAFF.

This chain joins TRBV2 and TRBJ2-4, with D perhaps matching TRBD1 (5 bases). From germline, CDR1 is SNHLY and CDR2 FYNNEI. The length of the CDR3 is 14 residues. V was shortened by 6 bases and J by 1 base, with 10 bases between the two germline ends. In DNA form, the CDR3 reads TGTGCCAGCAGGGACACCTTCGCCAAAAACATTCAGTACTTC. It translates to CASRDTFAKNIQYF.

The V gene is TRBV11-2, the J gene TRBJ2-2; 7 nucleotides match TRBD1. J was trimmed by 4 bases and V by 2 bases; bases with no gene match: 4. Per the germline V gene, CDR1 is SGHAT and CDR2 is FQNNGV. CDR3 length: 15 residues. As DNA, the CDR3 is TGTGCCAGCAGCTTAAGGAAGGGGGCCACCGGGGAGCTGTTTTTT. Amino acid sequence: CASSLRKGATGELFF.

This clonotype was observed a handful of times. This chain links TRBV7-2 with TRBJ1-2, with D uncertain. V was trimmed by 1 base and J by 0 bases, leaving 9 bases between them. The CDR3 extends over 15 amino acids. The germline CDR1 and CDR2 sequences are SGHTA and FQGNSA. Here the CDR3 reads CASSLEPRPNYGYTF. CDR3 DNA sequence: TGTGCCAGCAGCTTAGAACCTCGACCTAACTATGGCTACACCTTC.

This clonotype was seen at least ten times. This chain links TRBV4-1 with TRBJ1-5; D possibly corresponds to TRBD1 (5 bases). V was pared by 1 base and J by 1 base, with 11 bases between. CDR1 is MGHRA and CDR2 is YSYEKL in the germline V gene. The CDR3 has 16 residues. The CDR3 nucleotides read TGCGCCAGCAGCCAAGTGTATGGGGCAAGCAATCAGCCCCAGCATTTT. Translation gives CASSQVYGASNQPQHF.

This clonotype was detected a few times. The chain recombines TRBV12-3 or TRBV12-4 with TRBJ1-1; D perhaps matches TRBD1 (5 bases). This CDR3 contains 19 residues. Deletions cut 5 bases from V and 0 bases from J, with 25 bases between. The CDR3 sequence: CASSPLQPWGTILNTEAFF. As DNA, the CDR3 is TGTGCCAGCAGTCCATTACAGCCGTGGGGGACTATTCTGAACACTGAAGCTTTCTTT.

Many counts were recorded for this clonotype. The CDR3, as DNA: TGTGCCAGCAGCTTTGGTGGTAACAGGGCTATTGAGCAGTTCTTC. Its translation: CASSFGGNRAIEQFF. The chain uses TRBV7-2 and TRBJ2-1, with D possibly being TRBD1 (6 bases). The CDR3 runs 15 residues. Between the trimmed V and J ends, which lost 3 bases and 9 bases, there was a span of 18 bases. CDR1 is SGHTA, CDR2 FQGNSA, per germline.

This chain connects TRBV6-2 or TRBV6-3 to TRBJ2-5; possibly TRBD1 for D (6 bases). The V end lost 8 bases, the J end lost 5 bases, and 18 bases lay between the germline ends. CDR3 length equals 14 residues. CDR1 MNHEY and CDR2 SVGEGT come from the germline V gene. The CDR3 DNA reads TGTGCCAGCCACCTTAATGGACAGCGCGAGACCCAGTACTTC. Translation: CASHLNGQRETQYF.

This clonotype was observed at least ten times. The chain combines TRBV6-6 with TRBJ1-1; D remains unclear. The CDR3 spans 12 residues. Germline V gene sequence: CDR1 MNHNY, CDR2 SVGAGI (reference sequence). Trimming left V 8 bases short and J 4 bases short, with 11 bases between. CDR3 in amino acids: CASAPQGTEAFF. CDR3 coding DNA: TGTGCCAGCGCCCCCCAAGGCACTGAAGCTTTCTTT.

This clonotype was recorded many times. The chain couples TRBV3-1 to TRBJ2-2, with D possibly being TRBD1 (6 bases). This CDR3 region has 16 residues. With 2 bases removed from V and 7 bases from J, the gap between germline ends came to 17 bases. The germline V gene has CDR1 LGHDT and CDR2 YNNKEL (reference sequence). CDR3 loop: CASSQLLGQSVGELFF. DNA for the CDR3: TGTGCCAGCAGCCAATTGCTAGGACAGTCCGTCGGGGAGCTGTTTTTT.

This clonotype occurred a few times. The CDR3 DNA follows: TGTGCCACCAGCGATAGGGGGCCCGGAAACACCATATATTTT. This gives the protein CATSDRGPGNTIYF. The V call is TRBV15, the J call TRBJ1-3; 7 bases map to TRBD1. CDR1 and CDR2 (germline): LNHNV, YYDKDF (reference sequence). This CDR3 spans 14 amino acids. V shed 5 bases and J 4 bases; nucleotides not matched to a gene: 5.

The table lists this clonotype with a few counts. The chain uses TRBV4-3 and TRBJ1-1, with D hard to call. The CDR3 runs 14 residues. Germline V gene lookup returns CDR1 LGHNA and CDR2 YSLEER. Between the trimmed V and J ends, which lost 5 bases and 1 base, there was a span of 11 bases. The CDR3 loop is CASSAHLGNTEAFF. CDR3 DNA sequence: TGCGCCAGCAGCGCCCACCTGGGGAACACTGAAGCTTTCTTT.

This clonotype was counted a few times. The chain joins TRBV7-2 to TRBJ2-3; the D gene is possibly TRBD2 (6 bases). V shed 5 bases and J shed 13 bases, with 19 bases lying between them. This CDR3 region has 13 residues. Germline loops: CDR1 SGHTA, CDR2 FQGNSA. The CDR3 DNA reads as TGTGCCAGCAGCCCCCCGGGACTTAGAACAGAGTATTTT. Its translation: CASSPPGLRTEYF.